This TCR beta chain was found in a study of shared clonotypes between healthy human individuals. Across the whole study: Every donor yielded three CD4 naive, three CD4 memory, two CD8 naive and one CD8 memory plate.

The ends lost 0 bases at V and 6 bases at J; junction bases unmatched: 13. Looked up from germline, CDR1 is MGHRA and CDR2 is YSYEKL. The CDR3 loop spans 19 amino acids. Data came from immunoSEQ multiplex PCR; TCRdb stores just in-frame clones and leaves some out. The sample records fewer than 3 million clones, approximately 90% being singletons. Points from the study as a whole: With a few donors compared, 4% to 5% of naive CD4 clonotypes were shared. Although depth was large, rarefaction showed that sequencing of the sorted subsets was incomplete. Blood alone was sampled, and tissue repertoires likely differ.

A word on this clone: Its antigen is unknown.

This sequence joins TRBV4-1 and TRBJ2-1; TRBD2 agrees at 11 bases. The specimen sequenced was naive CD4+ T cells from PBMCs. Indicated subset: CD45RA+ positively selected. The clonotype comes from a man younger than 30 in good health. Some clones in this sample may be carry-over from other donors' samples. The CDR3, as DNA: TGCGCCAGCAGCCAAGAAGACAGTATACTAGCGGGAGTGGTCAATGAGCAGTTCTTC. As protein: CASSQEDSILAGVVNEQFF.